Shown below are 29 T cell receptor beta chains from a single sample sequenced in a study of T cell changes during pregnancy in multiple sclerosis. Here immunoSEQ multiplex PCR was the method, and the copy in TCRdb shows in-frame clones only, minus some. The sample includes fewer than 95,000 clones, almost 95% of them seen just once. The sample was peripheral blood, taken in the third trimester of pregnancy. The receptors come from a female donor with multiple sclerosis, enrolled in a pregnancy study.

The J gene is TRBJ2-4, the V gene TRBV28, with TRBD1 identical over 8 bases. The CDR3 extends over 14 amino acids. Looked up from germline, CDR1 is MDHEN and CDR2 is SYDVKM. After removal of 4 bases from V and 6 bases from J, the junction contained 5 bases not matched to a gene. The CDR3 is CASSSAGGINIQYF. The CDR3, as DNA: TGTGCCAGCAGTTCAGCAGGGGGCATAAACATTCAGTACTTC.

The chain links TRBV7-2 to TRBJ2-3, with 7 bases identical to TRBD2. Germline V gene lookup returns CDR1 SGHTA and CDR2 FQGNSA. There are 16 residues in the CDR3. The V gene end was trimmed by 1 base and the J gene end by 2 bases; junction bases not matched to a gene: 6. CDR3 DNA sequence: TGTGCCAGCAGCTTAGTCAGCGGGACCATCACAGATACGCAGTATTTT. Translating gives CASSLVSGTITDTQYF.

The chain couples TRBV5-1 to TRBJ2-7, with 8 bases aligning to TRBD2. Germline trimming cut 4 bases from V and 3 bases from J; bases unmatched to any gene: 9. This CDR3 region has 15 residues. CDR1 is SGHRS and CDR2 is YFSETQ in the germline V gene. The CDR3 DNA follows: TGCGCCAGCAGCCCGGGGGGGCTAGTTAACTACGAGCAGTACTTC. The encoded protein is CASSPGGLVNYEQYF.

The chain is built from TRBV11-2 and TRBJ1-5; the D is unclear. This CDR3 region has 14 residues. Germline V gene sequence: CDR1 SGHAT, CDR2 FQNNGV. V was trimmed by 5 bases and J by 5 bases, leaving 13 bases between them. The CDR3: CASSRTRGYQPQHF. The CDR3 DNA is TGTGCCAGCAGCCGGACGCGCGGGTATCAGCCCCAGCATTTT.

The chain uses TRBV27 and TRBJ2-5, with TRBD2 identical over 7 bases. The CDR3 consists of 16 residues. V gave up 0 bases and J gave up 2 bases; unmatched junction bases: 6. From germline, CDR1 is MNHEY and CDR2 SMNVEV (reference sequence). The CDR3 loop is CASSLSASGTQETQYF. The CDR3 DNA reads as TGTGCCAGCAGTTTATCGGCTAGCGGAACTCAAGAGACCCAGTACTTC.

In its sample, this clone was seen once. This may be a read error, as it is one base from a much larger clone. The V call is TRBV5-4, the J call TRBJ2-1; D is ambiguous. From germline, CDR1 is SGHNT and CDR2 YYREEE (reference sequence). The CDR3 spans 14 residues. V lost 2 bases, J lost 0 bases, and 6 bases lay in between. In DNA, the CDR3 is TGTGCCAGCAGCTTATCGGGCTCCTACAATGAGCAGTTCTTC. Residues: CASSLSGSYNEQFF.

The chain recombines TRBV2 with TRBJ1-2; D perhaps matches TRBD1 (5 bases). The CDR3 sequence is 12 residues long. The germline V gene encodes CDR1 SNHLY and CDR2 FYNNEI. V lost 6 bases and J lost 7, with 12 bases in between. Here the CDR3 DNA reads TGTGCCAGCAGGGGGCCAGGCCCTGGCTACACCTTC. Translating gives CASRGPGPGYTF.

This chain links TRBV4-3 with TRBJ2-7; D may be TRBD1 (5 bases). The length of the CDR3 is 16 residues. In germline, CDR1 is LGHNA, CDR2 YSLEER. Trimming left V 3 bases short and J 3 bases short, with 18 bases between. The DNA of the CDR3 is TGCGCCAGCAGCCAGTCAACAGGTTTTTACCTCTACGAGCAGTACTTC. It translates to CASSQSTGFYLYEQYF.

This clone was recorded only once. The rearrangement uses TRBV11-2 and TRBJ1-4; 7 positions agree with TRBD1. The trim removed 3 bases at V and 6 bases at J, leaving 4 bases unmatched. Germline V lookup: CDR1 SGHAT, CDR2 FQNNGV. CDR3 length: 14 amino acids. This CDR3 reads CASSFRGYYEKLFF. The DNA of the CDR3 is TGTGCCAGCAGCTTCAGGGGGTATTATGAAAAACTGTTTTTT.

This clone was detected only once. This chain connects TRBV5-4 to TRBJ2-3; 10 bases map to TRBD2. The CDR3 covers 15 residues. Per the germline V gene, CDR1 is SGHNT and CDR2 is YYREEE (reference sequence). With 0 bases clipped from V and 6 bases from J, the junction kept 4 bases outside the gene matches. CDR3 sequence (DNA): TGTGCCAGCAGCTTGGTAGCGGGAGGCGGGGATACGCAGTATTTT. Translated, it gives CASSLVAGGGDTQYF.

The chain couples TRBV11-1 to TRBJ2-3; D unresolved. Germline values: CDR1 SGHAT, CDR2 FQDESV (reference sequence). The length of the CDR3 is 14 residues. The V and J ends lost 5 bases and 2 bases respectively, with 11 bases between them. The CDR3 is CASSPQVLTDTQYF. DNA for the CDR3: TGTGCCAGCAGCCCGCAGGTCCTCACAGATACGCAGTATTTT.

In this sample, this clone turned up a few times. V and J are TRBV19 and TRBJ1-1; tentative D call: TRBD1 (6 bases). The length of the CDR3 is 14 residues. CDR1 LNHDA and CDR2 SQIVND come from the germline V gene (reference sequence). Trimming took off 4 bases at V and 1 base at J, with 10 bases between the two ends. In nucleotides, the CDR3 is TGTGCCAGTAGTACCACGACAGGGAACACTGAAGCTTTCTTT. This codes for CASSTTTGNTEAFF. Filled out from reference TRBV19 and TRBJ1-1, the complete variable domain reads DGGITQSPKYLFRKEGQNVTLSCEQNLNHDAMYWYRQDPGQGLRLIYYSQIVNDFQKGDIAEGYSVSREKKESFPLTVTSAQKNPTAFYLCASSTTTGNTEAFFGQGTRLTVV.

As to this clone: At one of its ends the junction is not consistent with the germline gene, which may arise from a read error. The chain carries TRBV18 and TRBJ1-1; the D is unclear. The CDR3 is made up of 15 amino acids. From germline, CDR1 is KGHSH and CDR2 LQKENI. CDR3 protein: CASSLTEDPLTRDVF. The DNA for the CDR3 is TGTGCCAGCTCACTAACGGAGGACCCCTTAACCCGGGATGTTTTT.

This clone was recorded only once. This sequence joins TRBV15 and TRBJ2-1; 13 positions agree with TRBD2. Germline V CDR1 and CDR2: LNHNV, YYDKDF (reference sequence). The trim removed 0 bases at V and 2 bases at J, leaving 7 bases unmatched. There are 19 residues in the CDR3. CDR3 sequence: CATSREAALAGGPYNEQFF. DNA for the CDR3: TGTGCCACCAGCAGAGAGGCGGCACTAGCGGGAGGGCCCTACAATGAGCAGTTCTTC.

This sequence joins TRBV7-9 and TRBJ1-5; D possibly corresponds to TRBD1 (6 bases). Looked up from germline, CDR1 is SEHNR and CDR2 is FQNEAQ (reference sequence). Deletions cut 0 bases from V and 3 bases from J, with 15 bases between. There are 17 residues in the CDR3. This CDR3 reads CASSLASQGSNNQPQHF. CDR3 sequence (DNA): TGTGCCAGCAGCTTAGCGTCACAGGGCTCAAACAATCAGCCCCAGCATTTT.

The V and J genes are TRBV5-1 and TRBJ1-1, with a tentative D call TRBD1 (6 bases). CDR3 size: 14 residues. With 4 bases removed from V and 1 base from J, the gap between germline ends came to 11 bases. Germline V gives CDR1 SGHRS, CDR2 YFSETQ. For the CDR3, the DNA is TGCGCCAGCAGCAACCCGGACAGGAACACTGAAGCTTTCTTT. Its protein product is CASSNPDRNTEAFF.

The chain carries TRBV23-1 and TRBJ2-2; TRBD1 matches at 7 bases. TRBV23-1 is marked as an open reading frame, function uncertain. CDR3 length equals 14 residues. The ends lost 2 bases at V and 4 bases at J; junction bases unmatched: 1. DNA of the CDR3: TGCGCCAGCAGTCAAGGACAGGCCACCGGGGAGCTGTTTTTT. Translation gives CASSQGQATGELFF.

The chain couples TRBV5-4 to TRBJ2-1; TRBD2 aligns across 14 bases. The CDR3 extends over 16 amino acids. V shed 6 bases and J 6 bases; nucleotides not matched to a gene: 8. Germline CDR1 and CDR2: SGHNT and YYREEE (reference sequence). Here the CDR3 DNA reads TGTGCCAGCACCCGGTACGGGACTAGCGGGAGCAATGAGCAGTTCTTC. This codes for CASTRYGTSGSNEQFF.

As concerns this clone: Other DNA sequences in the sample encode the same CDR3. V usage is TRBV27 and J usage is TRBJ2-7, with D unclear. The V gene lost 3 bases and the J gene lost 5 bases, with 5 bases spanning the gap. The germline V gene has CDR1 MNHEY and CDR2 SMNVEV (reference sequence). The CDR3 runs to 11 residues. CDR3 DNA: TGTGCCAGCAGTTTGGGCCACGAGCAGTACTTC. Translation gives CASSLGHEQYF.

This clone appeared a single time. The chain is built from TRBV5-6 and TRBJ2-2; possible D gene TRBD2, 6 bases. CDR1 and CDR2 from the germline V gene are SGHDT and YYEEEE. The V and J ends lost 4 bases and 4 bases respectively, with 20 bases between them. The CDR3 extends over 17 amino acids. In nucleotides, the CDR3 is TGTGCCAGCAGCCCAAGCTGGGGGGATGGAAGCACCGGGGAGCTGTTTTTT. Protein: CASSPSWGDGSTGELFF.

The J gene is TRBJ1-2, the V gene TRBV10-1; D is ambiguous. This CDR3 is 16 amino acids long. The germline gives CDR1 WNHNN, CDR2 SYGVQD (reference sequence). Trimming removed 0 bases at V and 2 bases at J, with 13 bases between. The CDR3 DNA reads as TGCGCCAGCAGTGAGTCAGTGGGCAGGATCAACTATGGCTACACCTTC. This encodes CASSESVGRINYGYTF.

The chain couples TRBV27 to TRBJ2-7, with D maybe TRBD1 (6 bases). Trimming removed 7 bases from V and 6 bases from J, with 22 bases in between. Per the germline V gene, CDR1 is MNHEY and CDR2 is SMNVEV (reference sequence). The CDR3 has 15 residues. The CDR3 DNA sequence: TGTGCCAGCACGGACCCAGGGGCGGCGTCTAGCGAGCAGTACTTC. Protein sequence: CASTDPGAASSEQYF.

Of note for this clone: At one boundary the junction diverges from the germline segment, which might be a read error. This chain joins TRBV7-7 and TRBJ2-3, with 12 bases fitting TRBD2. The CDR3 is 19 amino acids. Germline lookup yields CDR1 SSHAT and CDR2 FNYEAQ (reference sequence). CDR3 amino acids: CASSPGTSGPESSTDTQYF. CDR3 DNA sequence: TGTGCTAGCAGCCCGGGGACTAGCGGGCCTGAATCTAGCACAGATACGCAGTATTTT.

This chain connects TRBV2 to TRBJ2-7; D might be TRBD1 (6 bases). The CDR3 runs to 14 residues. V dropped 3 bases and J dropped 2 bases, with 11 bases sitting between them. CDR1 and CDR2 from the germline V gene are SNHLY and FYNNEI. CDR3 in DNA: TGTGCCAGCAGTGAGAACAGGGTACCCTACGAGCAGTACTTC. Translating gives CASSENRVPYEQYF.

This chain joins TRBV19 and TRBJ2-7; the D is unclear. Germline-derived CDR1 and CDR2 are LNHDA and SQIVND (reference sequence). The ends were cut back, 3 bases at V and 2 bases at J, with 11 bases in the middle. The CDR3 contains 14 residues. The CDR3 loop is CASSMRLATYEQYF. CDR3 DNA sequence: TGTGCCAGTAGTATGAGACTGGCGACCTACGAGCAGTACTTC.

The chain employs TRBV5-1 and TRBJ2-5; 13 positions match TRBD2. The CDR3 runs to 17 residues. V dropped 8 bases and J dropped 4; count of bases not matched to a gene: 14. CDR1 and CDR2 (germline): SGHRS, YFSETQ. In nucleotides, the CDR3 is TGCGCCAGTACTCGACTAGCGGGAGGTCAGGGGGCAGAGACCCAGTACTTC. Translating gives CASTRLAGGQGAETQYF.

The gene calls are TRBV18 and TRBJ2-7, with 7 nucleotides matching TRBD1. The CDR3 has 13 residues. J was trimmed by 5 bases and V by 2 bases; bases with no gene match: 3. Germline V gene lookup returns CDR1 KGHSH and CDR2 LQKENI. The CDR3 sequence: CASSPKTGHEQYF. CDR3 in DNA: TGTGCCAGCTCACCAAAGACAGGGCACGAGCAGTACTTC.

The V gene is TRBV18, the J gene TRBJ2-4; weak D call: TRBD1 (6 bases). The CDR3 totals 15 residues. V was trimmed by 3 bases and J by 1 base, leaving 10 bases between them. The germline CDR1 and CDR2 sequences are KGHSH and LQKENI. Here the CDR3 DNA reads TGTGCCAGCTCACCTCGGACAGAGGCCAAAAACATTCAGTACTTC. It yields the protein CASSPRTEAKNIQYF.

This clone came up a few times. This rearrangement joins TRBV4-3 to TRBJ1-5; 7 bases match TRBD1. CDR1 and CDR2 from the germline V gene are LGHNA and YSLEER. There are 15 residues in the CDR3. Trimming at V came to 0 bases and at J to 4 bases, leaving 3 bases not matched to a gene. The CDR3 is CASSQDSGGNQPQHF. In DNA form, the CDR3 reads TGCGCCAGCAGCCAAGATTCAGGGGGTAATCAGCCCCAGCATTTT.